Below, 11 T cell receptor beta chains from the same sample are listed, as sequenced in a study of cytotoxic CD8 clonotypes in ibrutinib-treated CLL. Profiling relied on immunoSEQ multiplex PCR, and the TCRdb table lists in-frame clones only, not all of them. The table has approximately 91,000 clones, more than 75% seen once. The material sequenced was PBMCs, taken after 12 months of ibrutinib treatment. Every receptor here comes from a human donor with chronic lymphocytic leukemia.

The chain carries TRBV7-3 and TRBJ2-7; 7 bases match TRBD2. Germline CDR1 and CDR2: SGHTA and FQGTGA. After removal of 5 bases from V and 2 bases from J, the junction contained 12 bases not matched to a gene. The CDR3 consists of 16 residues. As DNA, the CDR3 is TGTGCCAGCAGCCTTGCCCCTGCGGGAGTCACCTACGAGCAGTACTTC. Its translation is CASSLAPAGVTYEQYF.

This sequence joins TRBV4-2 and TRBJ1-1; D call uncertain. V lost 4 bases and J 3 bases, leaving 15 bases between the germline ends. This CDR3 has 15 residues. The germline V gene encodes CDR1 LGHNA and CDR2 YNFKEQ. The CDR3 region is CASSPRAGLDTEAFF. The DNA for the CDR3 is TGTGCCAGCAGCCCCCGGGCTGGATTGGACACTGAAGCTTTCTTT.

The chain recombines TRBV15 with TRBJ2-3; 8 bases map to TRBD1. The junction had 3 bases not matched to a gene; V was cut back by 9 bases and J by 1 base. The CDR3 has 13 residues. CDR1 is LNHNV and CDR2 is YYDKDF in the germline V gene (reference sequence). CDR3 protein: CATQGAGTDTQYF. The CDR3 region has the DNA TGTGCCACTCAGGGGGCTGGCACAGATACGCAGTATTTT.

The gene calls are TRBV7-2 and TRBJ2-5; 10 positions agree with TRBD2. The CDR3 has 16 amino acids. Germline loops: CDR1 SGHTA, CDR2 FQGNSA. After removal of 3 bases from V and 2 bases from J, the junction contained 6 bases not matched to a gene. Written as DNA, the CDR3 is TGTGCCAGCAGCTTGCTAGCGGGGGCCCGACAAGAGACCCAGTACTTC. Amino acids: CASSLLAGARQETQYF.

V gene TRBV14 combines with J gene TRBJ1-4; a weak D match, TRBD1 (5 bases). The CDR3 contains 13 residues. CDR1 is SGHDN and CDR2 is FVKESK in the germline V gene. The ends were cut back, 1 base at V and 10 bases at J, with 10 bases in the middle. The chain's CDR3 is CASSQVGGGKLFF. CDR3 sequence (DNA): TGTGCCAGCAGCCAAGTGGGGGGGGGAAAACTGTTTTTT.

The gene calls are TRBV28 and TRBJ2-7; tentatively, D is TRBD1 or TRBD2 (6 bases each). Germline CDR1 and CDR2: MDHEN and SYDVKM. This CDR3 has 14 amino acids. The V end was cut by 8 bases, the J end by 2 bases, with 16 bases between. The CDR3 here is CASGPGGNPYEQYF. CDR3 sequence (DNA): TGTGCCAGCGGACCCGGGGGCAACCCCTACGAGCAGTACTTC.

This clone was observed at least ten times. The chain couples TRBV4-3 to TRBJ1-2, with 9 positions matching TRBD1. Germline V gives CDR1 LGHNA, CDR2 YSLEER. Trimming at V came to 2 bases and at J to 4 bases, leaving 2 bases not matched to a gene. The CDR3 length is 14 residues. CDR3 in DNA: TGCGCCAGCAGCCAAACAGGGGGCGGCTATGGCTACACCTTC. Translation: CASSQTGGGYGYTF.

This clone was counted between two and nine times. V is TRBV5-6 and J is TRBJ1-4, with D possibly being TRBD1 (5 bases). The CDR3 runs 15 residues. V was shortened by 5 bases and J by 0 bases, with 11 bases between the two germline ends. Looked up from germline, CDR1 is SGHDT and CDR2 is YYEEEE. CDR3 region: CASRGPGATNEKLFF. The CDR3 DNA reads TGTGCCAGCAGGGGGCCGGGGGCAACTAATGAAAAACTGTTTTTT.

The CDR3 protein is CASSGGDNNSYEQYF. In nucleotides, the CDR3 is TGTGCCAGCAGTGGGGGGGACAACAATTCCTACGAGCAGTACTTC. The chain links TRBV28 to TRBJ2-7; possibly TRBD2 for D (7 bases). The V end lost 5 bases, the J end lost 1 base, and 15 bases lay between the germline ends. The CDR3 is 15 amino acids. CDR1 and CDR2 from the germline V gene are MDHEN and SYDVKM.

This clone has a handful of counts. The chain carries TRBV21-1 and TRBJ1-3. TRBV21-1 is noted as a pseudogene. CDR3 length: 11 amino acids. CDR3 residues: CASFAGNTIYF. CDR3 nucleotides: TGTGCCAGCTTTGCCGGAAACACCATATATTTT.

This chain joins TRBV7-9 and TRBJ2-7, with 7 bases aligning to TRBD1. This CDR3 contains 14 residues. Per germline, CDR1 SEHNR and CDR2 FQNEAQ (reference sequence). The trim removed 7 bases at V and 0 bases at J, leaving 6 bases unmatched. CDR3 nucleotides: TGTGCCAGCACTGGGTGGGACAGCTCCTACGAGCAGTACTTC. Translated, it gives CASTGWDSSYEQYF.